The 21 T cell receptor beta chains below were found in one sample sequenced in a study of regulatory T cells in long-lasting Graves disease (dated by TCRdb to the early 2020s). What this sample's time point label stands for: newly diagnosed GD, antithyroid drugs for less than 3 months. For both TCR sequencing and RNA sequencing, RNA was extracted from PBMCs in TRIzol. Library creation used multiplex PCR. The instrument was an Illumina HiSeq 4000. CDR3 regions were amplified by Arm-PCR with iRepertoire HTBI primers to construct TCR beta libraries. TCRdb trimmed public reads at Q25 via fastp, called clones via MiXCR and kept in-frame beta chains. Every distinct CDR3 protein forms one entry, paired with its most common genes and DNA. The sample table records fewer than 350,000 distinct CDR3 sequences; more than 15% of these occur just once. The ten largest account for about 38% of the sample. Here the sequenced sample was peripheral blood mononuclear cells (PBMCs), taken at new diagnosis, from a patient treated with antithyroid drugs. These receptors were collected from a female donor with Graves disease.

V gene TRBV27 combines with J gene TRBJ2-2; 8 nucleotides align to TRBD1. V gave up 6 bases and J gave up 6 bases; unmatched junction bases: 9. The germline CDR1 and CDR2 sequences are MNHEY and SMNVEV (reference sequence). The CDR3 runs to 15 residues. The CDR3 reads CASRPGTGEAGELFF. For the CDR3, the DNA is TGTGCCAGCAGACCCGGGACAGGAGAAGCCGGGGAGCTGTTTTTT.

There are many counts of this clonotype. The chain is built from TRBV5-1 and TRBJ2-1; 7 bases agree with TRBD2. Germline V gene sequence: CDR1 SGHRS, CDR2 YFSETQ. With V trimmed by 1 base and J by 7 bases, 14 bases remained unmatched. There are 17 residues in the CDR3. The CDR3 here is CASSLLGLAGEPNEQFF. The CDR3 DNA sequence: TGCGCCAGCAGCTTGTTGGGCCTGGCGGGAGAACCTAATGAGCAGTTCTTC.

In this sample, this clonotype turned up a few times. This chain links TRBV12-3 or TRBV12-4 with TRBJ2-3, with TRBD2 identical over 14 bases. V shed 7 bases, J shed 4 bases, and the junction held 4 bases outside the gene matches. This CDR3 has 15 residues. In nucleotides, the CDR3 is TGTGCCAGCACTCGACTAGCGGGAGGGCCAGATACGCAGTATTTT. This codes for CASTRLAGGPDTQYF.

This clonotype was seen repeatedly, ten times or more. This sequence joins TRBV20-1 and TRBJ2-5; D unclear. Germline lookup yields CDR1 DFQATT and CDR2 SNEGSKA (reference sequence). The CDR3 covers 12 residues. V was trimmed by 6 bases and J by 6 bases, leaving 14 bases between them. CDR3 sequence: CSADAVGQTQYF. CDR3 sequence (DNA): TGCAGTGCCGACGCGGTAGGGCAGACCCAGTACTTC.

At least ten counts were recorded for this clonotype. V gene TRBV11-3 combines with J gene TRBJ2-1, with 14 bases aligning to TRBD2. V gave up 1 base and J gave up 8 bases; unmatched junction bases: 10. The germline CDR1 and CDR2 sequences are SGHNT and YENEEA. This CDR3 region has 18 residues. The CDR3 bases are TGTGCCAGCAGCTTAGGAAGTGGGACTAGCGGGAGTGCGTATGAGCAGTTCTTC. Amino acids: CASSLGSGTSGSAYEQFF.

This clonotype has a count of ten or more. The chain joins TRBV19 to TRBJ2-2; TRBD2 aligns across 15 bases. The CDR3 runs 20 residues. V lost 1 base to trimming and J lost 0 bases; unmatched junction nucleotides: 6. In germline, CDR1 is LNHDA, CDR2 SQIVND (reference sequence). The CDR3 is CASSIGGGTSGRPNTGELFF. The CDR3 DNA reads TGTGCCAGTAGTATAGGAGGTGGGACTAGCGGGAGGCCGAACACCGGGGAGCTGTTTTTT.

This clonotype was picked up many times. The chain employs TRBV24-1 and TRBJ2-5; 7 bases are a match to TRBD1. The CDR3 runs to 13 residues. J lost 3 bases, V lost 4 bases, and 1 base had no gene match. Germline V gene lookup returns CDR1 KGHDR and CDR2 SFDVKD. The DNA for the CDR3 is TGTGCCACCAGTGACGACAGGGAAGAGACCCAGTACTTC. The encoded protein is CATSDDREETQYF.

There are a few counts of this clonotype. The J gene is TRBJ2-1, the V gene TRBV10-1; 13 positions agree with TRBD2. This CDR3 comprises 15 residues. Germline-derived CDR1 and CDR2 are WNHNN and SYGVQD (reference sequence). The ends lost 5 bases at V and 4 bases at J; junction bases unmatched: 2. In DNA form, the CDR3 reads TGCGCCAGCAGTAGGACTAGCGGGAGATACAATGAGCAGTTCTTC. Protein sequence: CASSRTSGRYNEQFF.

Only a few counts were recorded for this clonotype. This may stem from a read error, because a much larger clone lies one nucleotide away. J is TRBJ2-7 and V is TRBV12-3 or TRBV12-4; 9 positions match TRBD1. The CDR3 is made up of 14 amino acids. V gave up 3 bases and J gave up 3 bases; unmatched junction bases: 3. CDR3 DNA: TGTGCCAGCAGTTTTTGGGACAGGGACTACGAGCAGTACTTC. Amino acid sequence: CASSFWDRDYEQYF.

This clonotype was counted at least ten times. J is TRBJ2-2 and V is TRBV12-3 or TRBV12-4; D not resolved. Trimming took off 2 bases at V and 0 bases at J, with 13 bases between the two ends. This CDR3 contains 17 residues. Here the CDR3 DNA reads TGTGCCAGCAGTTTACGGGCTGGTGGGACGAACACCGGGGAGCTGTTTTTT. Translating gives CASSLRAGGTNTGELFF.

This clonotype was seen repeatedly, ten times or more. V usage is TRBV19 and J usage is TRBJ2-2; D may match TRBD1 or TRBD2 (5 bases each). Germline V gives CDR1 LNHDA, CDR2 SQIVND (reference sequence). The CDR3 is made up of 16 amino acids. The germline V and J ends were trimmed by 7 bases and 6 bases, with 21 bases remaining between them. The CDR3 sequence: CASNPLGGRESGELFF. The CDR3 nucleotides read TGTGCCAGTAATCCCCTCGGCGGCAGGGAGTCCGGGGAGCTGTTTTTT.

There are many counts of this clonotype. The CDR3 does not close with the conserved phenylalanine or tryptophan, likely indicating a read error. This chain joins TRBV28 and TRBJ2-7; D not resolved. V was pared by 5 bases and J by 0 bases, with 5 bases between. Germline loops: CDR1 MDHEN, CDR2 SYDVKM. CDR3 size: 12 residues. The CDR3 DNA follows: TGTGCCAGCAGTGCTAGCTCCTACGAGCAGTACTCC. This encodes CASSASSYEQYS.

This clonotype was counted only a few times. The gene calls are TRBV9 and TRBJ2-1, with 9 bases lining up with TRBD2. V gave up 5 bases and J gave up 10 bases; unmatched junction bases: 16. The CDR3 is made up of 16 amino acids. CDR1 is SGDLS, CDR2 YYNGEE, per germline. The CDR3 DNA reads as TGTGCCAGCAGTGGGGGTTTAGCGGGAGTCGAGGGCGAGCAGTTCTTC. The encoded protein is CASSGGLAGVEGEQFF.

This chain uses TRBV19 with TRBJ2-7, with 7 positions matching TRBD1. This CDR3 spans 15 amino acids. The germline gives CDR1 LNHDA, CDR2 SQIVND (reference sequence). V was pared by 1 base and J by 0 bases, with 3 bases of the junction left unmatched. The CDR3 DNA reads TGTGCCAGTAGTATAGTCCAGGGGGTCTCCTACGAGCAGTACTTC. This gives the protein CASSIVQGVSYEQYF. The full variable domain, completed using reference TRBV19 and TRBJ2-7, is DGGITQSPKYLFRKEGQNVTLSCEQNLNHDAMYWYRQDPGQGLRLIYYSQIVNDFQKGDIAEGYSVSREKKESFPLTVTSAQKNPTAFYLCASSIVQGVSYEQYFGPGTRLTVT.

At least ten counts were recorded for this clonotype. V is TRBV2 and J is TRBJ2-2; D is ambiguous. This CDR3 has 14 residues. CDR1 is SNHLY and CDR2 is FYNNEI in the germline V gene. Trimming shortened V by 6 bases and J by 2 bases, and 10 bases separated the two germline ends. The CDR3 sequence is CASRADLNTGELFF. CDR3 sequence (DNA): TGTGCCAGCAGGGCAGATTTAAACACCGGGGAGCTGTTTTTT.

This clonotype was seen at least ten times. The chain joins TRBV11-2 to TRBJ2-1; 13 nucleotides align to TRBD2. V lost 5 bases and J lost 7; bases outside the gene matches: 5. Germline V CDR1 and CDR2: SGHAT, FQNNGV. The CDR3 is 15 residues long. The CDR3 is CASSRTSGRGNEQFF. CDR3 coding DNA: TGTGCCAGCAGCCGGACTAGCGGGAGAGGGAATGAGCAGTTCTTC.

This clonotype appeared a few times. This chain joins TRBV12-3 or TRBV12-4 and TRBJ1-2, with 8 bases aligning to TRBD1. V trimming: 6 bases; J trimming: 8 bases; junction bases outside the gene matches: 5. This CDR3 region has 12 residues. The CDR3 nucleotides read TGTGCCAGCAGCCCAACAGGGGGAGGCTACACCTTC. Protein: CASSPTGGGYTF.

This clonotype was observed a few times. J is TRBJ1-3 and V is TRBV12-3 or TRBV12-4; no reliable D call. There are 16 residues in the CDR3. V was pared by 1 base and J by 2 bases, with 12 bases between. CDR3 sequence: CASSLEGSQTGNTIYF. Written as DNA, the CDR3 is TGTGCCAGCAGTTTAGAAGGGAGTCAGACTGGAAACACCATATATTTT.

The chain couples TRBV4-1 to TRBJ2-2; 8 nucleotides align to TRBD1. This CDR3 has 16 residues. J gave up 4 bases and V 1 base, and 5 bases lay outside the gene matches. Germline V gives CDR1 MGHRA, CDR2 YSYEKL. CDR3 in DNA: TGCGCCAGCAGCCAAGTATCAACAGGGGGCACCGGGGAGCTGTTTTTT. It specifies CASSQVSTGGTGELFF.

This clonotype was seen at least ten times. This chain uses TRBV27 with TRBJ2-3, with D hard to call. The CDR3 covers 15 residues. The V gene lost 3 bases and the J gene lost 0 bases, with 10 bases spanning the gap. Looked up from germline, CDR1 is MNHEY and CDR2 is SMNVEV (reference sequence). As DNA, the CDR3 is TGTGCCAGCAGTTTCTTACAGAGTAGCACAGATACGCAGTATTTT. It encodes CASSFLQSSTDTQYF.

This clonotype was seen a few times. The chain carries TRBV10-1 and TRBJ2-3, with D perhaps TRBD2 (6 bases). Germline lookup yields CDR1 WNHNN and CDR2 SYGVQD (reference sequence). This CDR3 has 13 amino acids. V lost 6 bases to trimming and J lost 4 bases, with 11 bases between them. CDR3 sequence (DNA): TGCGCCAGCAGCATGACTAGGGCAGATACGCAGTATTTT. It encodes CASSMTRADTQYF.